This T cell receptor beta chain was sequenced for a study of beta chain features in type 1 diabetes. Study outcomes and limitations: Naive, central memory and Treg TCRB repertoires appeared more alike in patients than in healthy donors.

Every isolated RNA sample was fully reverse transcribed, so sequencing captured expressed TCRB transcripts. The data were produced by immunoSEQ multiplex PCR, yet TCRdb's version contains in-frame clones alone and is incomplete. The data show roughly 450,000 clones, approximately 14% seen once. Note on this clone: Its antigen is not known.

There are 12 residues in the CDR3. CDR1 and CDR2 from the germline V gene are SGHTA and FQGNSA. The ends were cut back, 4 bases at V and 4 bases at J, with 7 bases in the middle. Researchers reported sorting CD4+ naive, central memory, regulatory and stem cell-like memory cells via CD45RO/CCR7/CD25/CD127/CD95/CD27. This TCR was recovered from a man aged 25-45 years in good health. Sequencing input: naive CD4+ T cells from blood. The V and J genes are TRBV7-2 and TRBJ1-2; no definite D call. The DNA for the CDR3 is TGTGCCAGCAGCTCTAAAGGCTATGGCTACACCTTC. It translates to CASSSKGYGYTF.